Listed below are T cell receptor beta chains from one sample, sequenced in a study of cytomegalovirus exposure and HLA in healthy donors. Libraries were prepared by immunoSEQ multiplex PCR; TCRdb keeps only in-frame clonotypes and omits some of them. The sample yields some 190,000 clones, more than 85% seen once. Source material: PBMCs. The receptor set was obtained from a woman under 30 in good health and CMV-seronegative. The CDR3 runs from the conserved cysteine through the conserved F or W. A D gene is named only where the DNA matches it firmly. The size field is filled for only some rows; it gives once, few, many or a size class.

CDR3nt: TGTGCCAGCTCGACAGGGGGTTCTCAGCCCCAGCATTTT
CDR3aa: CASSTGGSQPQHF
j_gene: TRBJ1-5
d_gene: TRBD1
abundance: NA
v_gene: TRBV18

CDR3nt: TGTGCCAGCAGTGAAAGGTTTGGCGGGGGAACCTACAATGAGCAGTTCTTC
CDR3aa: CASSERFGGGTYNEQFF
j_gene: TRBJ2-1
d_gene: TRBD2
abundance: NA
v_gene: TRBV6-1

CDR3nt: TGTGCCAGCAGTGCTGTGGGACTCCAAGAGACCCAGTACTTC
CDR3aa: CASSAVGLQETQYF
j_gene: TRBJ2-5
d_gene: NA
abundance: NA
v_gene: TRBV2

CDR3nt: TGTGCCAGCAGTCATCGGACAGGGCGTAATGAAAAACTGTTTTTT
CDR3aa: CASSHRTGRNEKLFF
j_gene: TRBJ1-4
d_gene: TRBD1
abundance: NA
v_gene: TRBV6-1

CDR3nt: TGTGCCAGTAGTGCCGCGCGGGACAGCCACTATGGCTACACCTTC
CDR3aa: CASSAARDSHYGYTF
j_gene: TRBJ1-2
d_gene: TRBD1
abundance: NA
v_gene: TRBV19

CDR3nt: TGTGCCAGCACGACAGGGGGCTACGAGCAGTACTTC
CDR3aa: CASTTGGYEQYF
j_gene: TRBJ2-7
d_gene: TRBD1
abundance: NA
v_gene: TRBV27

CDR3nt: TGTGCCAGCAGCACCACAGGGACCTCCTACGAGCAGTACTTC
CDR3aa: CASSTTGTSYEQYF
j_gene: TRBJ2-7
d_gene: NA
abundance: few
v_gene: TRBV5-6

CDR3nt: TGTGCCAGCTCACCGGTTGAGGGACAGGGCTATGGCTACACCTTC
CDR3aa: CASSPVEGQGYGYTF
j_gene: TRBJ1-2
d_gene: TRBD1
abundance: NA
v_gene: TRBV18

CDR3nt: TGTGCCAGCAGTCTAAGGGTTAGCGGGGACAATGAGCAGTTCTTC
CDR3aa: CASSLRVSGDNEQFF
j_gene: TRBJ2-1
d_gene: TRBD2
abundance: once
v_gene: TRBV7-6

CDR3nt: TGTGCCAGCAGCCCTACAGGGATCAATCAGCCCCAGCATTTT
CDR3aa: CASSPTGINQPQHF
j_gene: TRBJ1-5
d_gene: NA
abundance: NA
v_gene: TRBV7-9

CDR3nt: TGTGCCAGCAGTTTGGCAGGTACCTACGAGCAGTACTTC
CDR3aa: CASSLAGTYEQYF
j_gene: TRBJ2-7
d_gene: NA
abundance: NA
v_gene: TRBV27

CDR3nt: TGTGCCAGCAGCTTAGGTCCCAGGGGGGCCACCTACGAGCAGTACTTC
CDR3aa: CASSLGPRGATYEQYF
j_gene: TRBJ2-7
d_gene: NA
abundance: NA
v_gene: TRBV7-8

CDR3nt: TGTGCCAGCAGCCAACCCTATGCGGGGTACAATGAGCAGTTCTTC
CDR3aa: CASSQPYAGYNEQFF
j_gene: TRBJ2-1
d_gene: NA
abundance: NA
v_gene: TRBV14

CDR3nt: TGTGCCAGCAGTCCCTGGTCGTCCCGGGGCACTGAAGCTTTCTTT
CDR3aa: CASSPWSSRGTEAFF
j_gene: TRBJ1-1
d_gene: NA
abundance: NA
v_gene: TRBV6-1

CDR3nt: TGTGCCAGCAGTTTAAAGGGGAACACCGAAGCTTTCTTT
CDR3aa: CASSLKGNTEAFF
j_gene: TRBJ1-1
d_gene: NA
abundance: NA
v_gene: TRBV27

CDR3nt: TGTGCCAGCTCACCACCACCAGGGAACTATGGCTACACCTTC
CDR3aa: CASSPPPGNYGYTF
j_gene: TRBJ1-2
d_gene: NA
abundance: NA
v_gene: TRBV18

CDR3nt: TGTGCCAGCAGTTACTCGAGAGGAATCTACGAGCAGTACTTC
CDR3aa: CASSYSRGIYEQYF
j_gene: TRBJ2-7
d_gene: NA
abundance: few
v_gene: TRBV6-5